Presented here are 13 T cell receptor beta chains from one specimen sequenced in a study of Graves' ophthalmopathy and Graves' hyperthyroidism. RNA transcripts yielded amplified TCR beta CDR3 regions. First-round RT-PCR used HTBI primers; second-round multiplex PCR followed. TCRdb called the multiplex PCR reads again in MiXCR, with one record for every CDR3 protein. The sample yields hundreds of thousands of distinct CDR3 sequences, 15% to 17% seen once. Sequencing was done on a sample of peripheral blood. These receptors originate from a woman under 30 with stable Graves' hyperthyroidism.

The table lists this clonotype with many counts. J is TRBJ1-1 and V is TRBV20-1; D ambiguous. The CDR3 runs 13 residues. V was clipped by 2 bases and J by 1 base, with 8 bases between them. In germline, CDR1 is DFQATT, CDR2 SNEGSKA (reference sequence). Here the CDR3 DNA reads TGCAGTGCTAGACAGTCTAAGAACACTGAAGCTTTCTTT. It is translated as CSARQSKNTEAFF.

A few counts support this clonotype. The rearrangement joins TRBV4-2 to TRBJ1-5; TRBD1 matches at 7 bases. V trimming: 0 bases; J trimming: 6 bases; junction bases outside the gene matches: 2. The CDR3 runs 14 residues. Germline V gene lookup returns CDR1 LGHNA and CDR2 YNFKEQ. For the CDR3, the DNA is TGTGCCAGCAGCCAAGACAGGACAGGTCAGCCCCAGCATTTT. This translates into CASSQDRTGQPQHF.

This clonotype was seen at least ten times. The chain carries TRBV14 and TRBJ1-6, with D hard to call. Germline-derived CDR1 and CDR2 are SGHDN and FVKESK. V was clipped by 5 bases and J by 4 bases, with 15 bases between them. CDR3 length: 16 residues. The CDR3 region is CASSKWSGWYNSPLHF. CDR3 nucleotides: TGTGCCAGCAGCAAATGGTCGGGGTGGTATAATTCACCCCTCCACTTT.

This chain uses TRBV19 with TRBJ1-1; no clear D gene. CDR3 length equals 15 residues. Germline V gives CDR1 LNHDA, CDR2 SQIVND (reference sequence). V lost 2 bases, J lost 0 bases, and 10 bases lay in between. CDR3: CASSIRGGVNTEAFF. The CDR3, as DNA: TGTGCCAGTAGTATAAGAGGTGGGGTGAACACTGAAGCTTTCTTT.

This clonotype was counted ten times or more. The chain employs TRBV12-3 or TRBV12-4 and TRBJ1-5, with D perhaps matching TRBD1 (5 bases). This CDR3 is built from 16 residues. The V end was cut by 6 bases, the J end by 0 bases, with 15 bases between. The CDR3 DNA sequence: TGTGCCAGCAGCCCCAGGGCCCCATATAGCAATCAGCCCCAGCATTTT. Amino acid sequence: CASSPRAPYSNQPQHF.

This clonotype was seen repeatedly, ten times or more. The chain links TRBV5-1 to TRBJ2-7; D gene uncertain. V shed 4 bases and J shed 6 bases, with 11 bases lying between them. CDR3 size: 12 residues. The V gene's germline CDR1 is SGHRS and CDR2 YFSETQ. The CDR3, as DNA: TGCGCCAGCAGCCCTATCGTGGGCGAGCAGTACTTC. Amino acids: CASSPIVGEQYF.

Details on this clonotype: A clone one base away is much larger, so this may be a read error. The chain has TRBV24-1 and TRBJ2-2, with D perhaps matching TRBD2 (6 bases). CDR3 length: 17 amino acids. Looked up from germline, CDR1 is KGHDR and CDR2 is SFDVKD. CDR3 amino acids: CATSDFPGTLNTGELCF. CDR3 coding DNA: TGTGCCACCAGTGATTTCCCCGGGACTTTAAACACCGGGGAGCTGTGTTTT.

This clonotype showed up many times. This chain uses TRBV25-1 with TRBJ2-5; 8 bases are a match to TRBD1. From germline, CDR1 is MGHDK and CDR2 SYGVNS. The CDR3 extends over 16 amino acids. V lost 8 bases to trimming and J lost 4 bases; unmatched junction nucleotides: 15. CDR3 region: CASSRRQGLQGETQYF. The DNA for the CDR3 is TGTGCCAGCTCCCGCCGACAGGGGCTGCAGGGAGAGACCCAGTACTTC.

This clonotype was counted many times. The rearrangement uses TRBV6-2 or TRBV6-3 and TRBJ1-1, with 9 bases identical to TRBD1. Germline values: CDR1 MNHEY, CDR2 SVGEGT. The CDR3 spans 17 residues. After removal of 4 bases from V and 5 bases from J, the junction contained 14 bases not matched to a gene. The CDR3 loop reads CASSSVQGALGRTEAFF. The CDR3, as DNA: TGTGCCAGCAGTTCCGTACAGGGGGCATTGGGAAGAACTGAAGCTTTCTTT.

This rearrangement joins TRBV24-1 to TRBJ2-4, with unresolved D. The CDR3 is made up of 13 amino acids. Germline V gene lookup returns CDR1 KGHDR and CDR2 SFDVKD. The V end lost 4 bases, the J end lost 6 bases, and 9 bases lay between the germline ends. In DNA form, the CDR3 reads TGTGCCACCAGTGAGTCCGGTTTAAACATTCAGTACTTC. Translated, it gives CATSESGLNIQYF.

The rearrangement joins TRBV3-1 to TRBJ2-6; unclear D gene. The CDR3 is 18 residues long. Trimming removed 4 bases from V and 6 bases from J, with 22 bases in between. Looked up from germline, CDR1 is LGHDT and CDR2 is YNNKEL (reference sequence). CDR3 bases: TGTGCCAGCAGCCGCTCACGCCGCGGAAGGCTTTTGGCCAACGTCCTGACTTTC. Translating it yields CASSRSRRGRLLANVLTF.

This clonotype appeared a few times. The chain employs TRBV6-5 and TRBJ2-2, with 7 bases matching TRBD1. Germline V lookup: CDR1 MNHEY, CDR2 SVGAGI. This CDR3 is built from 16 residues. V gave up 2 bases and J gave up 6 bases; unmatched junction bases: 9. The CDR3 region is CASSYPTGVRAGELFF. DNA for the CDR3: TGTGCCAGCAGTTACCCAACAGGGGTTCGGGCCGGGGAGCTGTTTTTT.

The chain links TRBV28 to TRBJ1-5, with a tentative D call TRBD1 (5 bases). The CDR3 loop spans 14 amino acids. Germline CDR1 is MDHEN and CDR2 is SYDVKM. V was shortened by 3 bases and J by 3 bases, with 9 bases between the two germline ends. The CDR3 spells CASSFVGPNQPQHF. The CDR3 nucleotides are TGTGCCAGCAGTTTTGTGGGGCCCAATCAGCCCCAGCATTTT. Based on the CDR3 plus reference TRBV28 and TRBJ1-5, the full variable domain is DVKVTQSSRYLVKRTGEKVFLECVQDMDHENMFWYRQDPGLGLRLIYFSYDVKMKEKGDIPEGYSVSREKKERFSLILESASTNQTSMYLCASSFVGPNQPQHFGDGTRLSIL.